This T cell receptor beta chain is drawn from a study of T-cell reconstitution after alpha-beta-depleted transplantation in children. Unique molecular identifiers were incorporated during preparation of the TCRbeta library. MiXCR, applied by TCRdb to the PCR reads, yields one record per CDR3 protein. The table has 500,000 to 650,000 distinct CDR3 sequences, roughly an eighth seen once. This clonotype was detected only a few times. Antigen specificity is unknown. Germline V gene data show CDR1 as SEHNR and CDR2 as FQNEAQ (reference sequence). Deletions cut 2 bases from V and 6 bases from J, with 16 bases between. The CDR3 is 16 residues long. Study-wide results and caveats: Fresh T-cell production supplied most of the T-cell counts and diversity seen one year after transplant. Certain patients had high TCRbeta diversity at day 60, and it came from recipient T cells and thymic progenitors that survived. Reported findings indicate that, about two months after transplant, alpha-beta T cells came from several hundred expanded clones, which were derived from non-depleted graft cells.

The sequences come from PBMCs, mostly from graft donor cells, collected 180 days after TCRalphabeta/CD19-depleted stem cell transplant. The source is a female patient aged 2-9 years who had a stem cell transplant for aplastic anemia, so the T cells may come from the graft donor. The chain recombines TRBV7-9 with TRBJ2-2; tentative D call: TRBD1 (6 bases). The CDR3 DNA sequence: TGTGCCAGCAGCTTACGTGGAGGAACAGGGTCCGGGGAGCTGTTTTTT. This sequence encodes CASSLRGGTGSGELFF.